These 6 T cell receptor beta chains originate from one sample sequenced in a study of neurological immune-mediated disorders. TCRdb recomputed calls from the 5' RACE reads with MiXCR, one row per CDR3 protein. The data show approximately 70,000 distinct CDR3 sequences, with around 3.9% seen just once and 1% to 1.5% held by the top ten. The source material was PBMCs. These receptors all come from a man aged 30 to 39 with multiple sclerosis.

This clonotype was seen at least ten times. The gene calls are TRBV6-7 and TRBJ2-3; a weak D match, TRBD1 (6 bases). TRBV6-7 is an ORF, and what it does is uncertain. Trimming cost V 0 bases and J 4 bases, with 14 bases left between them. The CDR3 loop spans 16 amino acids. CDR3: CASSYSKTGRPDTQYF. Written as DNA, the CDR3 is TGTGCCAGCAGTTACTCGAAGACAGGTCGCCCAGATACGCAGTATTTT.

This clonotype was observed many times. The rearrangement uses TRBV20-1 and TRBJ2-4, with TRBD2 matching 10 bases. The V gene end was trimmed by 5 bases and the J gene end by 1 base; junction bases not matched to a gene: 2. This CDR3 region has 14 residues. From germline, CDR1 is DFQATT and CDR2 SNEGSKA (reference sequence). In nucleotides, the CDR3 is TGCAGTGCTGTTAGCGGGGGGGCCAAAAACATTCAGTACTTC. Translation gives CSAVSGGAKNIQYF.

At least ten counts were recorded for this clonotype. In nucleotides, the CDR3 is TGTGCCAGCAGTCCCGGGACTAGCCCTATTTTCTACGAGCAGTACTTC. The encoded protein is CASSPGTSPIFYEQYF. V is TRBV6-5 and J is TRBJ2-7, with 9 nucleotides matching TRBD2. Germline values: CDR1 MNHEY, CDR2 SVGAGI. The CDR3 contains 16 residues. J was trimmed by 3 bases and V by 5 bases; bases with no gene match: 11.

This clonotype came up many times. The rearrangement links TRBV5-1 to TRBJ2-1; 15 nucleotides line up with TRBD2. Germline V gives CDR1 SGHRS, CDR2 YFSETQ. The CDR3 covers 15 residues. V gave up 4 bases and J gave up 8 bases; unmatched junction bases: 4. The CDR3 bases are TGCGCCAGCAGCAGGACTAGCGGGGGGGCGGATGAGCAGTTCTTC. Amino acids: CASSRTSGGADEQFF.

This clonotype was recorded many times. The chain joins TRBV4-3 to TRBJ1-5; no reliable D call. Trimming stripped 1 base from V and 5 bases from J, with 6 bases between. The length of the CDR3 is 13 residues. From germline, CDR1 is LGHNA and CDR2 YSLEER. CDR3 bases: TGCGCCAGCAGCCAAGCGAGGGATCAGCCCCAGCATTTT. The encoded protein is CASSQARDQPQHF.

This clonotype was detected many times. In DNA, the CDR3 is TGCAGCGTTGGGGACAGCCGTTACGAGCAGTACTTC. Amino acid sequence: CSVGDSRYEQYF. V and J are TRBV29-1 and TRBJ2-7; 7 nucleotides agree with TRBD1. J lost 4 bases, V lost 4 bases, and 4 bases had no gene match. CDR3 size: 12 residues. The V gene's germline CDR1 is SQVTM and CDR2 ANQGSEA.